These T cell receptor beta chains were read from a single sample in a study of T cell repertoires in cytomegalovirus infection. For these receptors, no antigen is known. TCRdb re-called the reads with MiXCR, one entry per CDR3 protein. The table has some 500,000 distinct CDR3 sequences, about 40% seen once. Sequenced here: cultured PBMCs, sampled from culture after CMV antigen stimulation. The receptor set was obtained from a human donor in good health (CMV status not recorded). Some clones in this sample may be carry-over from other donors' samples. Both conserved end residues are part of each CDR3.

v_call cdr3_aa
TRBV6-2/TRBV6-3 CASSRLAGSSYNEQFF
TRBV5-6 CASSPLGLAFSGELFF
TRBV11-2 CASRGGTPKETQYF
TRBV14 CASSPGFSRVTSGLLSEQYF
TRBV18 CASSPRTGMGDEQFF
TRBV20-1 CSALSTRGPLYEQYF
TRBV19 CASSIDPTQGNSNQPQHF
TRBV7-6 CASSSSWGNQPQHF
TRBV7-2 CASSSDSGSTQYF
TRBV11-2 CASSSWEGSAYEQYF
TRBV7-2 CASRPTSGGTSYEQYF
TRBV30 CAWRVFTGPGYTF
TRBV12-3/TRBV12-4 CASSWEGPDTQYF
TRBV7-3 CASAVWDEQFF
TRBV12-3/TRBV12-4 CASSLLRGENEQFF
TRBV7-2 CASSWKGRNEQFF
TRBV12-3/TRBV12-4 CASSLRQGGYEQYF
TRBV7-9 CASSFLGGPAYNEQFF
TRBV12-5 CASGPFGEFGTGELFF
TRBV7-9 CASSLVGLISEAFF
TRBV28 CASSSPSGTIVEKLFF
TRBV25-1 CASSADRHADTGELFF
TRBV3-1 CASSHSGGYTF
TRBV7-2 CASSLGTGGGKTYGYTF